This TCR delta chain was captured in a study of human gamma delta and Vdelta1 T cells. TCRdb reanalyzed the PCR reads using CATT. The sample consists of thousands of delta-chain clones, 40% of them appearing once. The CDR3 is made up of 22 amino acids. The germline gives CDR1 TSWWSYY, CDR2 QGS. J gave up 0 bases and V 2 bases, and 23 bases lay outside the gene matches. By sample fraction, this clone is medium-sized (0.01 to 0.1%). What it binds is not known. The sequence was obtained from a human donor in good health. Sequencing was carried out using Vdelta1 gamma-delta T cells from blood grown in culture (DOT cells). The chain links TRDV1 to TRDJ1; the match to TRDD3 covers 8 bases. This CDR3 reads CALGEKHPGAYWGSRYTDKLIF. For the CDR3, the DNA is TGTGCTCTTGGGGAAAAGCACCCGGGGGCGTACTGGGGGTCCCGGTACACCGATAAACTCATCTTT.